What follows are 13 T cell receptor beta chains derived from one specimen sequenced in a study of blood T cell repertoires in COVID-19. Sequencing was performed with immunoSEQ multiplex PCR; in TCRdb, only in-frame clones are kept and a portion is missing. The sample has a few hundred thousand clones, 70% to 90% seen once; the top ten hold roughly 1.4%. The specimen sequenced was peripheral blood. The receptors here all came from an elderly man with acute or convalescent COVID-19.

This clone was counted once. The chain links TRBV4-2 to TRBJ2-6; TRBD1 matches at 9 bases. Germline V CDR1 and CDR2: LGHNA, YNFKEQ. The CDR3 covers 16 residues. V lost 3 bases to trimming and J lost 2 bases; unmatched junction nucleotides: 2. In DNA form, the CDR3 reads TGTGCCAGCAGCCAGGGGGACAGGGCTGGGGCCAACGTCCTGACTTTC. Its protein is CASSQGDRAGANVLTF.

This clone showed up just once. The chain is built from TRBV7-8 and TRBJ1-5, with TRBD1 as a possible D gene (6 bases). CDR3 length equals 17 residues. V shed 6 bases and J shed 0 bases, with 18 bases lying between them. CDR1 SGHVS and CDR2 FQNEAQ come from the germline V gene. The CDR3 is CASRGGAGVYSNQPQHF. CDR3 in DNA: TGTGCCAGCAGGGGGGGGGCAGGGGTGTATAGCAATCAGCCCCAGCATTTT.

The chain employs TRBV6-6 and TRBJ1-3; weak D call: TRBD1 (5 bases). With 0 bases removed from V and 7 bases from J, the gap between germline ends came to 10 bases. CDR3 length: 14 residues. Germline V CDR1 and CDR2: MNHNY, SVGAGI (reference sequence). CDR3: CASSYSEHRNTIYF. The CDR3 coding sequence is TGTGCCAGCAGTTACTCCGAACACAGGAACACCATATATTTT.

The chain uses TRBV5-6 and TRBJ2-2; D perhaps matches TRBD1 (6 bases). Per the germline V gene, CDR1 is SGHDT and CDR2 is YYEEEE. V was pared by 4 bases and J by 4 bases, with 11 bases between. The length of the CDR3 is 14 residues. The CDR3 spells CASSIGQITGELFF. In DNA form, the CDR3 reads TGTGCCAGCAGCATTGGACAGATCACCGGGGAGCTGTTTTTT.

The genes are TRBV14 and TRBJ2-2; 11 bases agree with TRBD2. The V gene end was trimmed by 4 bases and the J gene end by 7 bases; junction bases not matched to a gene: 5. CDR3 length: 15 residues. CDR1 is SGHDN and CDR2 is FVKESK in the germline V gene. This CDR3 reads CASSRAGTSGGELFF. The CDR3 coding sequence is TGTGCCAGCAGCCGAGCCGGGACTAGCGGCGGGGAGCTGTTTTTT.

In this sample, this clone turned up a few times. The CDR3 DNA reads as TGTGCCAGCATGCGGACTAGGGTCGGGGAGCTGTTTTTT. It codes for CASMRTRVGELFF. The chain carries TRBV28 and TRBJ2-2, with 7 bases fitting TRBD2. Trimming removed 7 bases from V and 7 bases from J; junction bases left unmatched: 6. Germline CDR1 and CDR2: MDHEN and SYDVKM. This CDR3 has 13 amino acids.

This chain uses TRBV19 with TRBJ2-6, with TRBD2 identical over 9 bases. Germline V CDR1 and CDR2: LNHDA, SQIVND (reference sequence). This CDR3 comprises 20 residues. J lost 0 bases, V lost 3 bases, and 12 bases had no gene match. The CDR3 here is CASSMAHTAGGGSGANVLTF. The CDR3 bases are TGTGCCAGTAGTATGGCCCACACTGCGGGAGGGGGCTCTGGGGCCAACGTCCTGACTTTC.

The gene calls are TRBV9 and TRBJ1-1; 8 nucleotides agree with TRBD1. CDR1 is SGDLS, CDR2 YYNGEE, per germline. V lost 1 base, J lost 6 bases, and 8 bases stayed unmatched. The CDR3 contains 15 residues. CDR3 region: CASSVRDQGAAEAFF. The DNA of the CDR3 is TGTGCCAGCAGCGTACGGGACCAGGGGGCCGCTGAAGCTTTCTTT.

The chain couples TRBV18 to TRBJ2-3, with 10 bases that match TRBD2. Germline assignment: CDR1 KGHSH and CDR2 LQKENI. The CDR3 totals 17 residues. After removal of 0 bases from V and 5 bases from J, the junction contained 8 bases not matched to a gene. The CDR3 DNA follows: TGTGCCAGCTCACCACCCGGCAGGCTAGCGGGAGAAGATACGCAGTATTTT. Encoded protein: CASSPPGRLAGEDTQYF.

The genes are TRBV5-5 and TRBJ2-5; 11 bases are shared with TRBD2. CDR3 length: 18 residues. The trim removed 0 bases at V and 4 bases at J, leaving 11 bases unmatched. Per germline, CDR1 SGHKS and CDR2 YYEKEE (reference sequence). The CDR3 nucleotides are TGTGCCAGCAGCTTGGGAGCCGTTCTAGCGGGAGGAGTAGAGACCCAGTACTTC. Protein product: CASSLGAVLAGGVETQYF.

The chain carries TRBV5-8 and TRBJ1-1; TRBD1 aligns across 9 bases. Germline CDR1 and CDR2: SGHTS and YDEGEE. The CDR3 consists of 16 residues. With 1 base clipped from V and 0 bases from J, the junction kept 4 bases outside the gene matches. Written as DNA, the CDR3 is TGTGCCAGCAGCTTGCCCGGGACAGGGCTGAACACTGAAGCTTTCTTT. Amino acid sequence: CASSLPGTGLNTEAFF.

At least ten counts were recorded for this clone. The chain recombines TRBV9 with TRBJ1-6, with TRBD1 identical over 8 bases. CDR3 length: 19 residues. V gave up 7 bases and J gave up 5 bases; unmatched junction bases: 20. Germline V gene lookup returns CDR1 SGDLS and CDR2 YYNGEE. Here the CDR3 reads CASGDRIGDLPMNNSPLHF. The CDR3 DNA follows: TGTGCCAGCGGGGACAGGATAGGAGACTTGCCGATGAATAATTCACCCCTCCACTTT.

The chain uses TRBV28 and TRBJ2-3; tentative D call: TRBD1 (6 bases). The CDR3 contains 15 residues. Germline values: CDR1 MDHEN, CDR2 SYDVKM. V lost 4 bases and J lost 2, with 13 bases in between. The CDR3 here is CASSSPGQLTDTQYF. CDR3 nucleotide sequence: TGTGCCAGCAGTTCCCCTGGACAGCTCACAGATACGCAGTATTTT. The variable domain in full, completed from reference TRBV28 and TRBJ2-3, reads DVKVTQSSRYLVKRTGEKVFLECVQDMDHENMFWYRQDPGLGLRLIYFSYDVKMKEKGDIPEGYSVSREKKERFSLILESASTNQTSMYLCASSSPGQLTDTQYFGPGTRLTVL.